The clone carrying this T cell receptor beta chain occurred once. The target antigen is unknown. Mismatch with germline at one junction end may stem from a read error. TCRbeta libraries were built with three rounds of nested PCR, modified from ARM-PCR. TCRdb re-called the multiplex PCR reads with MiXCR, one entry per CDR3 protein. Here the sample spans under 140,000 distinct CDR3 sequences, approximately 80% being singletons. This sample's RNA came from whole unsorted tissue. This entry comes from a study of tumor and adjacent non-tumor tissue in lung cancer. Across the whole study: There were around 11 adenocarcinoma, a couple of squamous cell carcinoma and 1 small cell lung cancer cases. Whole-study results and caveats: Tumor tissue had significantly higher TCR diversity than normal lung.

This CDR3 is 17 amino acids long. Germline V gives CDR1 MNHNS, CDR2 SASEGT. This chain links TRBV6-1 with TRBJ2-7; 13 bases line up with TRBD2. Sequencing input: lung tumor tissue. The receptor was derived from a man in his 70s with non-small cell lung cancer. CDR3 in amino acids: CASNGGTSGVFRYERYF. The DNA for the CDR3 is TGTGCCAGCAACGGGGGGACTAGCGGGGTGTTTAGGTACGAGCGGTACTTC.